One sample yielded the 28 T cell receptor beta chains listed below, sequenced in a study of cytomegalovirus exposure and HLA in healthy donors. The PCR was carried out with 60 Vbeta primers and 13 Jbeta primers. Profiled with immunoSEQ multiplex PCR; TCRdb holds only in-frame clones, not every one. This sample's clone table lists around 26,000 clones. Material for sequencing was PBMCs. The receptors originated from a male donor in good health and CMV-seropositive.

The chain employs TRBV6-1 and TRBJ2-7, with 7 bases aligning to TRBD1. V shed 4 bases and J 2 bases; nucleotides not matched to a gene: 8. The CDR3 contains 15 residues. In germline, CDR1 is MNHNS, CDR2 SASEGT. This chain's CDR3 is CASSVETGTAYEQYF. The CDR3 coding sequence is TGTGCCAGCAGTGTCGAGACAGGGACAGCCTACGAGCAGTACTTC.

The CDR3 region has the DNA TGTGCCAGCAGCAAGCGGACTCCCCTTTACGAGCAGTACTTC. Its translation is CASSKRTPLYEQYF. V is TRBV7-9 and J is TRBJ2-7; possibly TRBD2 for D (5 bases). Per germline, CDR1 SEHNR and CDR2 FQNEAQ (reference sequence). The CDR3 consists of 14 residues. Trimming shortened V by 5 bases and J by 4 bases, and 15 bases separated the two germline ends. Together with reference TRBV7-9 and TRBJ2-7, the CDR3 gives the full variable domain: DTGVSQNPRHKITKRGQNVTFRCDPISEHNRLYWYRQTLGQGPEFLTYFQNEAQLEKSRLLSDRFSAERPKGSFSTLEIQRTEQGDSAMYLCASSKRTPLYEQYFGPGTRLTVT.

The V and J genes are TRBV6-5 and TRBJ2-7; 8 bases agree with TRBD1. Trimming took 6 bases from V and 5 from J; bases not matched to a gene: 6. The CDR3 is 13 residues long. Germline V CDR1 and CDR2: MNHEY, SVGAGI. The CDR3 DNA reads as TGTGCCAGCAGCCAGGACAGGGTGAACGAGCAGTACTTC. Amino acids: CASSQDRVNEQYF.

This chain links TRBV18 with TRBJ2-7, with TRBD1 identical over 7 bases. CDR3 length: 13 residues. The V gene end was trimmed by 6 bases and the J gene end by 0 bases; junction bases not matched to a gene: 2. CDR1 KGHSH and CDR2 LQKENI come from the germline V gene. CDR3 sequence reads: CASSTGSSYEQYF. CDR3 nucleotides: TGTGCCAGCTCGACAGGGAGCTCCTACGAGCAGTACTTC.

V gene TRBV5-1 combines with J gene TRBJ2-7; D perhaps matches TRBD1 (5 bases). This CDR3 has 14 amino acids. The ends were cut back, 0 bases at V and 5 bases at J, with 12 bases in the middle. Per the germline V gene, CDR1 is SGHRS and CDR2 is YFSETQ. CDR3 sequence: CASSLGQGSHEQYF. As DNA, the CDR3 is TGCGCCAGCAGCTTGGGGCAGGGTTCCCACGAGCAGTACTTC. Combining the CDR3 with reference TRBV5-1 and TRBJ2-7 gives the whole variable domain KAGVTQTPRYLIKTRGQQVTLSCSPISGHRSVSWYQQTPGQGLQFLFEYFSETQRNKGNFPGRFSGRQFSNSRSEMNVSTLELGDSALYLCASSLGQGSHEQYFGPGTRLTVT.

CDR3 residues: CASRPGLSYEQYF. CDR3 DNA: TGTGCCAGCAGGCCGGGACTATCCTACGAGCAGTACTTC. J is TRBJ2-7 and V is TRBV5-6; TRBD2 matches 7 bases. The V gene's germline CDR1 is SGHDT and CDR2 YYEEEE. After removal of 5 bases from V and 1 base from J, the junction contained 3 bases not matched to a gene. The CDR3 totals 13 residues.

The chain carries TRBV28 and TRBJ1-1, with TRBD1 as a possible D gene (5 bases). CDR3 length equals 15 residues. V was pared by 1 base and J by 5 bases, with 14 bases between. Germline CDR1 and CDR2: MDHEN and SYDVKM. As DNA, the CDR3 is TGTGCCAGCAGTTTATTCGCGGGGGGGTTGACTGAAGCTTTCTTT. Translated: CASSLFAGGLTEAFF.

J is TRBJ2-7 and V is TRBV13; 12 positions agree with TRBD2. V shed 1 base and J 6 bases; nucleotides not matched to a gene: 4. Germline V gene lookup returns CDR1 PRHDT and CDR2 FYEKMQ (reference sequence). The CDR3 has 15 residues. The CDR3 reads CASSLDLAGGGEQYF. The CDR3 DNA follows: TGTGCCAGCAGCTTAGACCTAGCGGGAGGGGGCGAGCAGTACTTC.

The V and J genes are TRBV6-5 and TRBJ1-1; D is unclear. This CDR3 comprises 16 residues. V dropped 2 bases and J dropped 3 bases, with 16 bases sitting between them. The germline V gene encodes CDR1 MNHEY and CDR2 SVGAGI. The CDR3 reads CASSYVRDSGDTEAFF. The CDR3 DNA reads as TGTGCCAGCAGTTACGTGCGGGATTCTGGGGACACTGAAGCTTTCTTT.

The chain links TRBV5-4 to TRBJ2-7; 9 nucleotides align to TRBD1. The CDR3 is made up of 15 amino acids. From germline, CDR1 is SGHNT and CDR2 YYREEE (reference sequence). Germline trimming cut 5 bases from V and 3 bases from J; bases unmatched to any gene: 9. The DNA for the CDR3 is TGTGCCAGCAGTAGCAGGGGACAGGGAAACTACGAGCAGTACTTC. This codes for CASSSRGQGNYEQYF.

V usage is TRBV6-6 and J usage is TRBJ2-7; maybe TRBD1 (5 bases). V dropped 4 bases and J dropped 1 base, with 11 bases sitting between them. CDR3 length: 14 residues. Germline V CDR1 and CDR2: MNHNY, SVGAGI (reference sequence). The CDR3 sequence: CASSFKTESYEQYF. CDR3 DNA: TGTGCCAGCAGTTTCAAGACAGAGTCCTACGAGCAGTACTTC.

The V and J genes are TRBV5-1 and TRBJ2-7; 11 bases fit TRBD2. The germline gives CDR1 SGHRS, CDR2 YFSETQ. V was pared by 0 bases and J by 0 bases, with 8 bases of the junction left unmatched. The CDR3 has 18 amino acids. In nucleotides, the CDR3 is TGCGCCAGCAGCTTGGTTCTAGCGGGAGGCCTACGCTCCTACGAGCAGTACTTC. Its translation: CASSLVLAGGLRSYEQYF.

The chain couples TRBV27 to TRBJ2-3; 12 nucleotides align to TRBD2. The CDR3 covers 19 residues. Germline CDR1 and CDR2: MNHEY and SMNVEV (reference sequence). V shed 0 bases, J shed 5 bases, and the junction held 12 bases outside the gene matches. The CDR3 sequence: CASSLSQTSGGTGGDTQYF. CDR3 bases: TGTGCCAGCAGTTTATCGCAGACTAGCGGGGGAACTGGGGGAGATACGCAGTATTTT.

The chain carries TRBV5-1 and TRBJ2-7; 9 bases map to TRBD1. Per the germline V gene, CDR1 is SGHRS and CDR2 is YFSETQ. With 0 bases clipped from V and 2 bases from J, the junction kept 6 bases outside the gene matches. This CDR3 has 16 residues. The CDR3 coding sequence is TGCGCCAGCAGCTTGGCACCGGGACAGGGCACCTACGAGCAGTACTTC. It is translated as CASSLAPGQGTYEQYF. Looking up the rest from reference TRBV5-1 and TRBJ2-7 gives the full variable domain: KAGVTQTPRYLIKTRGQQVTLSCSPISGHRSVSWYQQTPGQGLQFLFEYFSETQRNKGNFPGRFSGRQFSNSRSEMNVSTLELGDSALYLCASSLAPGQGTYEQYFGPGTRLTVT.

The rearrangement links TRBV18 to TRBJ2-7; a weak D match, TRBD1 (6 bases). The V end was cut by 3 bases, the J end by 2 bases, with 14 bases between. CDR1 is KGHSH and CDR2 is LQKENI in the germline V gene. CDR3 length: 15 residues. The CDR3 coding sequence is TGTGCCAGCTCACCCATACAGGGAAACGCCTACGAGCAGTACTTC. As protein: CASSPIQGNAYEQYF.

The chain joins TRBV4-2 to TRBJ2-2; D uncertain. The V gene lost 3 bases and the J gene lost 0 bases, with 8 bases spanning the gap. CDR3 length equals 15 residues. From germline, CDR1 is LGHNA and CDR2 YNFKEQ. CDR3 in amino acids: CASSQAQSNTGELFF. CDR3 nucleotide sequence: TGTGCCAGCAGCCAGGCACAGTCGAACACCGGGGAGCTGTTTTTT.

V is TRBV27 and J is TRBJ1-6, with D hard to call. The germline gives CDR1 MNHEY, CDR2 SMNVEV (reference sequence). V lost 5 bases and J lost 5, with 13 bases in between. CDR3 size: 15 residues. The CDR3 loop reads CASSTWTGNNSPLHF. DNA for the CDR3: TGTGCCAGCAGTACGTGGACGGGAAATAATTCACCCCTCCACTTT.

The chain uses TRBV6-5 and TRBJ1-1; D ambiguous. CDR3 length: 15 amino acids. The V end was cut by 0 bases, the J end by 0 bases, with 8 bases between. The germline V gene has CDR1 MNHEY and CDR2 SVGAGI. The CDR3 loop reads CASSYSAGMNTEAFF. The DNA of the CDR3 is TGTGCCAGCAGTTACTCGGCGGGGATGAACACTGAAGCTTTCTTT.

Comments on this clone: The identical CDR3 is also encoded by other nucleotide sequences in the sample. The gene calls are TRBV5-8 and TRBJ2-3; D is possibly TRBD1 (6 bases). The CDR3 is 15 residues long. CDR1 is SGHTS, CDR2 YDEGEE, per germline. Trimming removed 5 bases from V and 3 bases from J, with 16 bases in between. In nucleotides, the CDR3 is TGTGCCAGCAGGATGACAGGAACCGGAACAGATACGCAGTATTTT. Encoded protein: CASRMTGTGTDTQYF.

DNA of the CDR3: TGCGCCAGCAGCTCGGGACAGGGCGTAACTGAGCAGTTCTTC. This gives the protein CASSSGQGVTEQFF. The chain couples TRBV5-1 to TRBJ2-1, with 9 bases fitting TRBD1. The length of the CDR3 is 14 residues. V dropped 3 bases and J dropped 9; count of bases not matched to a gene: 7. CDR1 and CDR2 (germline): SGHRS, YFSETQ.

The chain has TRBV18 and TRBJ1-3; D uncertain. The CDR3 length is 15 residues. Germline CDR1 KGHSH, CDR2 LQKENI. The V gene lost 5 bases and the J gene lost 2 bases, with 13 bases spanning the gap. DNA for the CDR3: TGTGCCAGCTCAACCCTCCAGAATACTGGAAACACCATATATTTT. This gives the protein CASSTLQNTGNTIYF. The whole variable domain, remainder taken from reference TRBV18 and TRBJ1-3, is NAGVMQNPRHLVRRRGQEARLRCSPMKGHSHVYWYRQLPEEGLKFMVYLQKENIIDESGMPKERFSAEFPKEGPSILRIQQVVRGDSAAYFCASSTLQNTGNTIYFGEGSWLTVV.

The chain recombines TRBV6-1 with TRBJ2-3; 8 bases align to TRBD1. V was pared by 4 bases and J by 6 bases, with 12 bases of the junction left unmatched. The CDR3 runs 16 residues. The germline gives CDR1 MNHNS, CDR2 SASEGT. CDR3 coding DNA: TGTGCCAGCAGTGTGAATCCAGGGGGCGCGAGGGATACGCAGTATTTT. Residues: CASSVNPGGARDTQYF.

This chain connects TRBV9 to TRBJ1-2; TRBD1 might be the D (6 bases). This CDR3 region has 16 residues. Germline loops: CDR1 SGDLS, CDR2 YYNGEE. Trimming pared 4 bases from V and 5 bases from J, leaving 21 bases between. CDR3 residues: CASSTSPRGQGYGYTF. CDR3 bases: TGTGCCAGCAGCACATCTCCCAGGGGCCAGGGGTATGGCTACACCTTC. Drawing the rest from reference TRBV9 and TRBJ1-2, the complete variable domain is DSGVTQTPKHLITATGQRVTLRCSPRSGDLSVYWYQQSLDQGLQFLIQYYNGEERAKGNILERFSAQQFPDLHSELNLSSLELGDSALYFCASSTSPRGQGYGYTFGSGTRLTVV.

J is TRBJ2-7 and V is TRBV19; 9 bases line up with TRBD2. CDR1 and CDR2 from the germline V gene are LNHDA and SQIVND (reference sequence). V trimming: 5 bases; J trimming: 3 bases; junction bases outside the gene matches: 5. This CDR3 spans 14 amino acids. For the CDR3, the DNA is TGTGCCAGTAGTCCGACTAGCGGTAACTACGAGCAGTACTTC. Its protein product is CASSPTSGNYEQYF.

This chain joins TRBV7-9 and TRBJ2-7; 10 bases fit TRBD1. The CDR3 has 15 amino acids. V shed 5 bases, J shed 2 bases, and the junction held 6 bases outside the gene matches. Germline V gives CDR1 SEHNR, CDR2 FQNEAQ (reference sequence). The CDR3 bases are TGTGCCAGCAGCAGTCCCGGGACAGGGGCCTACGAGCAGTACTTC. Amino acids: CASSSPGTGAYEQYF.

The gene calls are TRBV5-1 and TRBJ2-1; possibly TRBD2 for D (5 bases). The CDR3 covers 17 residues. Trimming removed 4 bases at V and 0 bases at J, with 17 bases between. Per the germline V gene, CDR1 is SGHRS and CDR2 is YFSETQ. The CDR3 loop is CASSRSSLGSSYNEQFF. The CDR3 nucleotides are TGCGCCAGCAGCCGCTCTAGTCTTGGGAGCTCCTACAATGAGCAGTTCTTC.

The CDR3 here is CASSLWQAYEQYF. CDR3 nucleotides: TGTGCCAGCAGCTTGTGGCAGGCCTACGAGCAGTACTTC. The V and J genes are TRBV7-2 and TRBJ2-7, with no clear D. Germline V gene lookup returns CDR1 SGHTA and CDR2 FQGNSA. Trimming left V 3 bases short and J 2 bases short, with 8 bases between. The CDR3 totals 13 residues.

The chain is built from TRBV5-1 and TRBJ2-2, with 10 nucleotides matching TRBD2. Losses at the gene ends were 6 bases for V and 1 base for J; bases not matched to a gene: 6. This CDR3 has 16 residues. From germline, CDR1 is SGHRS and CDR2 YFSETQ. The CDR3: CASTKGLAQNTGELFF. Here the CDR3 DNA reads TGCGCCAGCACAAAGGGACTAGCGCAGAACACCGGGGAGCTGTTTTTT.